The 22 T cell receptor beta chains below all came from one sample that was sequenced in a study of Ad26.COV2.S vaccination and SARS-CoV-2 variants. Treatment indicated: roughly 19 received Ad26.COV2.S at low or high dose, single or two shots; several received placebo; per-sample allocation not given. Each sample was drawn 63 days after the first injection (of vaccine or placebo). The table came from immunoSEQ multiplex PCR; TCRdb's copy has only in-frame clones and leaves some out. Of 400,000 to 500,000 clones listed, approximately 88% are singletons. Here the sequenced sample was peripheral blood, taken in a trial of Ad26.COV2.S vaccine versus placebo. The source is a person aged 18-65 years who received the Ad26.COV2.S COVID-19 vaccine or a placebo.

The rearrangement links TRBV7-2 to TRBJ2-7, with D possibly called TRBD1 or TRBD2 (5 bases each). V lost 2 bases to trimming and J lost 2 bases, with 13 bases between them. The CDR3 sequence is 15 residues long. Per germline, CDR1 SGHTA and CDR2 FQGNSA. In nucleotides, the CDR3 is TGTGCCAGCAGCTTATTCAGCCAGGGAGCCTACGAGCAGTACTTC. Translated, it gives CASSLFSQGAYEQYF. The variable domain in full, with the rest retrieved from reference TRBV7-2 and TRBJ2-7, is GAGVSQSPSNKVTEKGKDVELRCDPISGHTALYWYRQSLGQGLEFLIYFQGNSAPDKSGLPSDRFSAERTGGSVSTLTIQRTQQEDSAVYLCASSLFSQGAYEQYFGPGTRLTVT.

The genes are TRBV4-3 and TRBJ1-3; D is ambiguous. The CDR3 runs 15 residues. Looked up from germline, CDR1 is LGHNA and CDR2 is YSLEER. V was pared by 2 bases and J by 4 bases, with 12 bases between. Written as DNA, the CDR3 is TGCGCCAGCAGCCAATATTTGGCGGCGGGAAACACCATATATTTT. It yields the protein CASSQYLAAGNTIYF.

This clone showed up just once. The chain has TRBV9 and TRBJ2-1; no reliable D call. This CDR3 spans 16 amino acids. With 4 bases removed from V and 2 bases from J, the gap between germline ends came to 16 bases. Germline V CDR1 and CDR2: SGDLS, YYNGEE. The CDR3 DNA reads as TGTGCCAGCAGCTCACAAGTGGGCGGAACCTACAATGAGCAGTTCTTC. Translation: CASSSQVGGTYNEQFF.

The chain carries TRBV6-5 and TRBJ2-2; D remains unclear. Germline assignment: CDR1 MNHEY and CDR2 SVGAGI. This CDR3 is built from 16 residues. V gave up 4 bases and J gave up 3 bases, with 15 bases separating them. The CDR3 reads CASSSLSVKHTGELFF. The CDR3 nucleotides read TGTGCCAGCAGTTCCCTTTCGGTAAAGCACACCGGGGAGCTGTTTTTT.

This clone occurred once. The genes are TRBV11-1 and TRBJ2-5; 10 positions match TRBD1. This CDR3 is built from 16 residues. Germline-derived CDR1 and CDR2 are SGHAT and FQDESV (reference sequence). J was trimmed by 5 bases and V by 4 bases; bases with no gene match: 10. CDR3 region: CASSWGPDRGRETQYF. CDR3 DNA sequence: TGTGCCAGCAGCTGGGGACCGGACAGGGGGAGGGAGACCCAGTACTTC.

As regards this clone: At the DNA level, this CDR3 is encoded by other sequences in the same sample as well. The chain couples TRBV11-2 to TRBJ2-7; no clear D gene. Trimming stripped 1 base from V and 3 bases from J, with 4 bases between. The CDR3 is made up of 12 amino acids. Germline lookup yields CDR1 SGHAT and CDR2 FQNNGV. This CDR3 reads CASSLADYEQYF. CDR3 nucleotides: TGTGCCAGCAGCTTAGCAGACTACGAGCAGTACTTC.

This chain uses TRBV4-2 with TRBJ2-3, with D perhaps TRBD1 (5 bases). The ends were cut back, 5 bases at V and 5 bases at J, with 14 bases in the middle. The CDR3 is made up of 14 amino acids. Germline assignment: CDR1 LGHNA and CDR2 YNFKEQ. In DNA, the CDR3 is TGTGCCAGCAGCTTTGGACAAGTGGGAGATACGCAGTATTTT. Its translation: CASSFGQVGDTQYF.

CDR3 residues: CASSSRQGGQPQHF. DNA of the CDR3: TGTGCCAGCAGTTCAAGACAGGGTGGACAGCCCCAGCATTTT. The V and J genes are TRBV27 and TRBJ1-5, with TRBD1 matching 7 bases. J was trimmed by 7 bases and V by 4 bases; bases with no gene match: 7. This CDR3 has 14 amino acids. CDR1 and CDR2 (germline): MNHEY, SMNVEV (reference sequence).

For the CDR3, the DNA is TGCAGCGTTGGCGACAGGGCCCACGAGCAGTACTTC. It yields the protein CSVGDRAHEQYF. This sequence joins TRBV29-1 and TRBJ2-7; 7 positions match TRBD1. The CDR3 spans 12 residues. CDR1 is SQVTM and CDR2 is ANQGSEA in the germline V gene. The J segment lost 5 bases and the V segment lost 4 bases, leaving 5 bases of the junction unmatched.

This chain links TRBV4-3 with TRBJ2-4; possibly TRBD1 for D (6 bases). This CDR3 spans 18 amino acids. Between the trimmed V and J ends, which lost 0 bases and 2 bases, there was a span of 17 bases. CDR1 LGHNA and CDR2 YSLEER come from the germline V gene. The CDR3 spells CASSQDRPTRGSKNIQYF. The CDR3 DNA reads as TGCGCCAGCAGCCAAGATCGGCCCACCAGGGGTTCCAAAAACATTCAGTACTTC.

The genes are TRBV19 and TRBJ2-1, with 11 positions matching TRBD1. The CDR3 covers 13 residues. V dropped 8 bases and J dropped 5; count of bases not matched to a gene: 2. Germline V CDR1 and CDR2: LNHDA, SQIVND (reference sequence). The CDR3 protein is CASGTGGDNEQFF. CDR3 DNA sequence: TGTGCCAGTGGGACAGGGGGGGACAATGAGCAGTTCTTC.

This chain's CDR3 is CASSTSPRDLTDTQYF. In nucleotides, the CDR3 is TGTGCCAGCAGCACCAGCCCCCGGGACCTCACAGATACGCAGTATTTT. J is TRBJ2-3 and V is TRBV6-6; possibly TRBD1 or TRBD2 for D (5 bases each). Germline values: CDR1 MNHNY, CDR2 SVGAGI (reference sequence). The CDR3 length is 16 residues. The V end was cut by 6 bases, the J end by 2 bases, with 18 bases between.

The rearrangement links TRBV9 to TRBJ2-1, with 9 bases aligning to TRBD2. This CDR3 region has 15 residues. CDR1 SGDLS and CDR2 YYNGEE come from the germline V gene. Losses at the gene ends were 1 base for V and 2 bases for J; bases not matched to a gene: 1. Written as DNA, the CDR3 is TGTGCCAGCAGCGTATCTAGCGGGGCCTACAATGAGCAGTTCTTC. Translation: CASSVSSGAYNEQFF.

The rearrangement joins TRBV9 to TRBJ2-7; TRBD1 aligns across 9 bases. This CDR3 has 15 amino acids. The V gene end was trimmed by 4 bases and the J gene end by 3 bases; junction bases not matched to a gene: 8. Per germline, CDR1 SGDLS and CDR2 YYNGEE. The CDR3 bases are TGTGCCAGCAGCTTGGGACAGGGCTATATCTACGAGCAGTACTTC. Encoded protein: CASSLGQGYIYEQYF.

The sample holds one count of this clone. This chain connects TRBV7-5 to TRBJ1-2; TRBD1 is the table's D call and was not checked against the DNA. TRBV7-5 is listed as a pseudogene. The CDR3 has 15 amino acids. The CDR3 DNA is TGTGTCAGAAGCTTAGTTTGGCAGGGAAACTATGGCTACACCTTC. Amino acid sequence: CVRSLVWQGNYGYTF.

The chain combines TRBV7-3 with TRBJ2-3; 10 nucleotides match TRBD2. The ends lost 3 bases at V and 5 bases at J; junction bases unmatched: 8. CDR3 size: 16 residues. CDR1 and CDR2 from the germline V gene are SGHTA and FQGTGA. The CDR3 nucleotides read TGTGCCAGCAGCTTTCAAAGCGGGGGGGCAGGAGATACGCAGTATTTT. It specifies CASSFQSGGAGDTQYF.

This sequence joins TRBV12-3 or TRBV12-4 and TRBJ1-6, with 9 bases that match TRBD1. This CDR3 has 13 amino acids. V dropped 6 bases and J dropped 8; count of bases not matched to a gene: 2. The CDR3 DNA reads as TGTGCCAGCAGAGGACAGGGGTATTCACCCCTCCACTTT. It specifies CASRGQGYSPLHF.

The chain links TRBV7-2 to TRBJ2-3, with D possibly TRBD2 on 5 matching bases. Germline V gene data show CDR1 as SGHTA and CDR2 as FQGNSA. V lost 5 bases, J lost 1 base, and 13 bases lay in between. The CDR3 loop spans 15 amino acids. The CDR3 DNA reads TGTGCCAGCAGCCTCGACTATCGGGGCACAGATACGCAGTATTTT. The encoded protein is CASSLDYRGTDTQYF.

The J gene is TRBJ2-7, the V gene TRBV4-2; D remains ambiguous. V was clipped by 0 bases and J by 4 bases, with 4 bases between them. The CDR3 contains 12 residues. Germline V gives CDR1 LGHNA, CDR2 YNFKEQ. CDR3 residues: CASSQDDYEQYF. The CDR3 coding sequence is TGTGCCAGCAGCCAAGACGATTACGAGCAGTACTTC.

The chain joins TRBV6-5 to TRBJ2-1; maybe TRBD2 (6 bases). Germline V gene sequence: CDR1 MNHEY, CDR2 SVGAGI. Trimming cost V 0 bases and J 12 bases, with 9 bases left between them. The CDR3 consists of 12 residues. For the CDR3, the DNA is TGTGCCAGCAGTTACTCGACGGGGGTGCAGTTCTTC. Encoded protein: CASSYSTGVQFF.

V gene TRBV2 combines with J gene TRBJ2-2; 8 positions match TRBD1. Germline CDR1 is SNHLY and CDR2 is FYNNEI. CDR3 length: 14 residues. The V segment lost 7 bases and the J segment 5 bases; nucleotides outside the gene matches: 6. DNA of the CDR3: TGTGCCAGCATTTGGACAGGGTCAACCGGGGAGCTGTTTTTT. This translates into CASIWTGSTGELFF.

This clone was seen just once. The CDR3 is CASRDPETQYF. CDR3 bases: TGTGCCAGCAGAGACCCCGAGACCCAGTACTTC. The chain uses TRBV25-1 and TRBJ2-5; D call uncertain. The germline V gene encodes CDR1 MGHDK and CDR2 SYGVNS. The CDR3 is made up of 11 amino acids. V gave up 6 bases and J gave up 5 bases, with 7 bases separating them. The variable domain in full, completed from reference TRBV25-1 and TRBJ2-5, reads EADIYQTPRYLVIGTGKKITLECSQTMGHDKMYWYQQDPGMELHLIHYSYGVNSTEKGDLSSESTVSRIRTEHFPLTLESARPSHTSQYLCASRDPETQYFGPGTRLLVL.